Presented here are 18 T cell receptor beta chains from one specimen sequenced in a study of shared clonotypes between healthy human individuals (dated by TCRdb to the early 2020s). Library preparation was by the immunoSEQ multiplex PCR assay. TCRdb obtained this table from immuneACCESS and retained in-frame rearrangements with V and J assigned. These tables miss some clones; where compared with another copy, unresolved V genes account for less than half of the shortfall, and the remainder is unexplained. A total of 400,000 to 500,000 clones appear in this sample, 76% of them only once. The ten largest make up 10% to 15% of the sample. Sequencing input: PBMCs. The origin of the receptors is a woman aged 35 to 49 in good health. Some clones in this sample may be carry-over from other donors' samples.

V is TRBV7-9 and J is TRBJ2-2; the D is unclear. V was cut by 2 bases and J by 0 bases, with 7 bases left in between. The CDR3 has 15 residues. The germline gives CDR1 SEHNR, CDR2 FQNEAQ (reference sequence). The CDR3 DNA reads TGTGCCAGCAGCTTAAACAACGCGAACACCGGGGAGCTGTTTTTT. Its translation is CASSLNNANTGELFF.

The chain employs TRBV15 and TRBJ1-2; D perhaps matches TRBD1 (6 bases). Trimming cost V 0 bases and J 3 bases, with 14 bases left between them. Germline V gene lookup returns CDR1 LNHNV and CDR2 YYDKDF (reference sequence). The CDR3 runs to 16 residues. The CDR3 nucleotides are TGTGCCACCAGCAGAGATCCCTGGGGGCGGGACTATGGCTACACCTTC. The encoded protein is CATSRDPWGRDYGYTF. The variable domain in full, with the rest retrieved from reference TRBV15 and TRBJ1-2, is DAMVIQNPRYQVTQFGKPVTLSCSQTLNHNVMYWYQQKSSQAPKLLFHYYDKDFNNEADTPDNFQSRRPNTSFCFLDIRSPGLGDTAMYLCATSRDPWGRDYGYTFGSGTRLTVV.

As to this clone: Sequence at one end of the junction differs from germline and may be a read error. V gene TRBV7-7 combines with J gene TRBJ2-2, with unresolved D. The CDR3 sequence is 13 residues long. From germline, CDR1 is SSHAT and CDR2 FNYEAQ (reference sequence). CDR3 protein: CASSLGTQEELFF. CDR3 coding DNA: TGTGCTAGCAGCTTAGGTACCCAGGAGGAGCTGTTTTTT.

V gene TRBV19 combines with J gene TRBJ1-5; 8 bases align to TRBD1. The CDR3 length is 15 residues. CDR1 and CDR2 (germline): LNHDA, SQIVND (reference sequence). The V gene end was trimmed by 4 bases and the J gene end by 8 bases; junction bases not matched to a gene: 10. CDR3 loop: CASSTPTGARKPQHF. The CDR3 region has the DNA TGTGCCAGTAGTACCCCGACAGGGGCCAGAAAGCCCCAGCATTTT.

This clone occurred once. The chain joins TRBV6-1 to TRBJ1-2; D call uncertain. The germline V gene has CDR1 MNHNS and CDR2 SASEGT. This CDR3 has 13 amino acids. The ends were cut back, 5 bases at V and 4 bases at J, with 11 bases in the middle. CDR3 bases: TGTGCCAGCAGTACCGGGAGGTTCTATGGCTACACCTTC. Translated, it gives CASSTGRFYGYTF.

Only a few counts were recorded for this clone. Written as DNA, the CDR3 is TGTGCCAGCAGTGGGGGTGGGTTTATCACTGAAGCTTTCTTT. It encodes CASSGGGFITEAFF. The chain couples TRBV6-4 to TRBJ1-1; D is unresolved. Germline CDR1 MRHNA, CDR2 SNTAGT. The CDR3 spans 14 residues. Trimming pared 4 bases from V and 4 bases from J, leaving 13 bases between.

V usage is TRBV18 and J usage is TRBJ1-4; no firm D call. Germline lookup yields CDR1 KGHSH and CDR2 LQKENI. The V gene lost 4 bases and the J gene lost 8 bases, with 11 bases spanning the gap. This CDR3 region has 13 residues. The CDR3 coding sequence is TGTGCCAGCTCACTGGAGACGCACGAAAAACTGTTTTTT. Translated: CASSLETHEKLFF.

The chain links TRBV28 to TRBJ2-6; 12 bases match TRBD1. CDR1 is MDHEN, CDR2 SYDVKM, per germline. The CDR3 totals 16 residues. Trimming at V came to 7 bases and at J to 2 bases, leaving 3 bases not matched to a gene. Here the CDR3 DNA reads TGTGCCAGCAAGGGGACAGGGGGCGCTGGGGCCAACGTCCTGACTTTC. Translation: CASKGTGGAGANVLTF.

The chain carries TRBV2 and TRBJ2-3; 7 bases line up with TRBD1. Germline V gives CDR1 SNHLY, CDR2 FYNNEI. The V segment lost 7 bases and the J segment 6 bases; nucleotides outside the gene matches: 10. The length of the CDR3 is 14 residues. The CDR3 bases are TGTGCCAGCAAGATAACAGGGGTTGGCGATACGCAGTATTTT. Its translation: CASKITGVGDTQYF.

The chain employs TRBV10-3 and TRBJ1-4; D is ambiguous. V gave up 6 bases and J gave up 4 bases, with 18 bases separating them. CDR3 length: 16 amino acids. Germline V gene data show CDR1 as ENHRY and CDR2 as SYGVKD. CDR3 in DNA: TGTGCCATCAGCACCTCTGGTCGGGGTGGTAATGAAAAACTGTTTTTT. Amino acid sequence: CAISTSGRGGNEKLFF.

This clone came up once. V usage is TRBV2 and J usage is TRBJ2-7; D might be TRBD1 or TRBD2, each matching 5 bases. The CDR3 loop spans 13 amino acids. The germline CDR1 and CDR2 sequences are SNHLY and FYNNEI. The V gene lost 4 bases and the J gene lost 3 bases, with 10 bases spanning the gap. Here the CDR3 DNA reads TGTGCCAGCAGTGTTGAGAGGGGCTACGAGCAGTACTTC. As protein: CASSVERGYEQYF. The variable domain in full, with the rest retrieved from reference TRBV2 and TRBJ2-7, is EPEVTQTPSHQVTQMGQEVILRCVPISNHLYFYWYRQILGQKVEFLVSFYNNEISEKSEIFDDQFSVERPDGSNFTLKIRSTKLEDSAMYFCASSVERGYEQYFGPGTRLTVT.

This clone was counted between two and nine times. The chain carries TRBV14 and TRBJ2-1; 10 nucleotides align to TRBD2. The germline V gene encodes CDR1 SGHDN and CDR2 FVKESK. V was pared by 4 bases and J by 8 bases, with 11 bases of the junction left unmatched. The CDR3 consists of 16 residues. CDR3 sequence (DNA): TGTGCCAGCAGCCGCTGGGGACTAGCGTTCGTCGATGAGCAGTTCTTC. Its translation is CASSRWGLAFVDEQFF.

The V and J genes are TRBV18 and TRBJ2-2; tentative D call: TRBD1 (5 bases). Germline-derived CDR1 and CDR2 are KGHSH and LQKENI. V lost 5 bases and J lost 4, with 17 bases in between. This CDR3 contains 16 residues. CDR3 loop: CASSASKGSGTGELFF. The CDR3 DNA reads as TGTGCCAGCTCAGCGTCCAAGGGGTCGGGCACCGGGGAGCTGTTTTTT.

The J gene is TRBJ2-5, the V gene TRBV7-9; perhaps TRBD2 as D (5 bases). The V gene lost 3 bases and the J gene lost 2 bases, with 13 bases spanning the gap. The germline V gene encodes CDR1 SEHNR and CDR2 FQNEAQ (reference sequence). The CDR3 has 15 residues. The CDR3 coding sequence is TGTGCCAGCAGCTTTGGGAGAGTTCGTCAAGAGACCCAGTACTTC. Protein sequence: CASSFGRVRQETQYF.

As regards this clone: The junction shows a germline mismatch at one end, possibly a read error. This specimen includes other DNA sequences encoding the same CDR3. This sequence joins TRBV18 and TRBJ2-5; the D is unclear. The germline V gene has CDR1 KGHSH and CDR2 LQKENI. The CDR3 extends over 12 amino acids. The CDR3 DNA follows: TGTGCCAGCTCACTTTACCAAGAGACTCAGTACTTC. Translation gives CASSLYQETQYF.

The chain couples TRBV7-2 to TRBJ2-2; D is unresolved. Trimming left V 3 bases short and J 4 bases short, with 3 bases between. The CDR3 length is 12 residues. The V gene's germline CDR1 is SGHTA and CDR2 FQGNSA. CDR3: CASSFITGELFF. CDR3 in DNA: TGTGCCAGCAGCTTCATCACCGGGGAGCTGTTTTTT. Supplemented by reference TRBV7-2 and TRBJ2-2, the full variable domain reads GAGVSQSPSNKVTEKGKDVELRCDPISGHTALYWYRQSLGQGLEFLIYFQGNSAPDKSGLPSDRFSAERTGGSVSTLTIQRTQQEDSAVYLCASSFITGELFFGEGSRLTVL.

J is TRBJ1-5 and V is TRBV5-1; the D gene is possibly TRBD1 (5 bases). CDR1 and CDR2 from the germline V gene are SGHRS and YFSETQ. CDR3 size: 15 residues. V was clipped by 2 bases and J by 7 bases, with 16 bases between them. The CDR3 loop is CASSFGQGPEQPQHF. CDR3 sequence (DNA): TGCGCCAGCAGCTTTGGGCAGGGCCCTGAACAGCCCCAGCATTTT. The variable domain in full, completed from reference TRBV5-1 and TRBJ1-5, reads KAGVTQTPRYLIKTRGQQVTLSCSPISGHRSVSWYQQTPGQGLQFLFEYFSETQRNKGNFPGRFSGRQFSNSRSEMNVSTLELGDSALYLCASSFGQGPEQPQHFGDGTRLSIL.

This sequence joins TRBV29-1 and TRBJ2-3, with 8 bases fitting TRBD2. The CDR3 covers 12 residues. V lost 2 bases to trimming and J lost 9 bases; unmatched junction nucleotides: 4. CDR1 is SQVTM and CDR2 is ANQGSEA in the germline V gene. The CDR3 loop reads CSVETGTRTQYF. DNA for the CDR3: TGCAGCGTTGAAACCGGGACTAGGACGCAGTATTTT.